The 22 T cell receptor beta chains below come from one sample, sequenced in a study of response to subunit inactivated influenza vaccine. TCRdb analysed the RT-PCR reads with MiXCR anew, one entry per CDR3 protein. Altogether roughly 700,000 distinct CDR3 sequences are present, more than 11% being singletons, with the ten largest covering around 6.5%. This specimen consisted of PBMCs from blood, obtained 14 to 15 days before vaccination. These receptors were taken from a man aged 50 to 60 who received an inactivated influenza vaccine.

This clonotype was picked up a small number of times. V gene TRBV14 combines with J gene TRBJ1-2, with TRBD1 as a possible D gene (5 bases). From germline, CDR1 is SGHDN and CDR2 FVKESK. This CDR3 comprises 14 residues. V lost 0 bases and J lost 4, with 9 bases in between. Here the CDR3 reads CASSQESRVYGYTF. For the CDR3, the DNA is TGTGCCAGCAGCCAAGAATCCAGGGTCTATGGCTACACCTTC.

V usage is TRBV6-1 and J usage is TRBJ1-3; no definite D call. The V and J ends lost 5 bases and 8 bases respectively, with 16 bases between them. Looked up from germline, CDR1 is MNHNS and CDR2 is SASEGT. This CDR3 region has 14 residues. CDR3 nucleotide sequence: TGTGCCAGCAGTAGCAACCGCTTAACAGACACCATATATTTT. Translated: CASSSNRLTDTIYF.

The gene calls are TRBV5-1 and TRBJ1-5; tentative D call: TRBD1 (6 bases). Per germline, CDR1 SGHRS and CDR2 YFSETQ. The CDR3 is made up of 14 amino acids. V lost 0 bases and J lost 6, with 10 bases in between. CDR3 sequence (DNA): TGCGCCAGCAGCTTGGTAGGGGGTAGTCAGCCCCAGCATTTT. Its translation is CASSLVGGSQPQHF. The full variable domain, its missing parts supplied by reference TRBV5-1 and TRBJ1-5, is KAGVTQTPRYLIKTRGQQVTLSCSPISGHRSVSWYQQTPGQGLQFLFEYFSETQRNKGNFPGRFSGRQFSNSRSEMNVSTLELGDSALYLCASSLVGGSQPQHFGDGTRLSIL.

The V call is TRBV15, the J call TRBJ2-7, with TRBD1 identical over 8 bases. Trimming at V came to 1 base and at J to 7 bases, leaving 9 bases not matched to a gene. CDR1 LNHNV and CDR2 YYDKDF come from the germline V gene (reference sequence). The CDR3 has 15 amino acids. The CDR3 DNA follows: TGTGCCACCAGCAGAGGCCCCCAGGGGGCGGAGGAGCAGTACTTC. As protein: CATSRGPQGAEEQYF.

The chain has TRBV29-1 and TRBJ2-5; the match to TRBD1 covers 8 bases. This CDR3 contains 14 residues. The V and J ends lost 5 bases and 5 bases, in that order; junction bases with no gene match: 10. Germline CDR1 reads SQVTM; CDR2 reads ANQGSEA. The CDR3: CSVKPGQATETQYF. The DNA of the CDR3 is TGCAGCGTTAAGCCGGGACAGGCAACGGAGACCCAGTACTTC.

This clonotype was counted at least ten times. The chain joins TRBV12-3 or TRBV12-4 to TRBJ2-1; maybe TRBD2 (6 bases). Trimming took 5 bases from V and 5 from J, leaving 7 bases between them. The CDR3 runs to 12 residues. The DNA for the CDR3 is TGTGCCAGCAGTGGGAGGAACAATGAGCAGTTCTTC. This codes for CASSGRNNEQFF.

This clonotype was observed a handful of times. The rearrangement uses TRBV12-3 or TRBV12-4 and TRBJ2-1; D uncertain. This CDR3 has 16 residues. Trimming cost V 2 bases and J 0 bases, with 11 bases left between them. CDR3 nucleotide sequence: TGTGCCAGCAGTTTAAGTAGGGTTAGCTCCTACAATGAGCAGTTCTTC. Translation gives CASSLSRVSSYNEQFF.

This clonotype occurred a few times. The V and J genes are TRBV6-5 and TRBJ1-3, with 7 bases identical to TRBD1. The V gene end was trimmed by 2 bases and the J gene end by 4 bases; junction bases not matched to a gene: 2. Looked up from germline, CDR1 is MNHEY and CDR2 is SVGAGI. The CDR3 contains 14 residues. CDR3 nucleotide sequence: TGTGCCAGCAGTTACAGGGGGCCGGGAAACACCATATATTTT. It codes for CASSYRGPGNTIYF.

The J gene is TRBJ1-2, the V gene TRBV6-1, with D perhaps matching TRBD1 (6 bases). CDR1 and CDR2 (germline): MNHNS, SASEGT. With 5 bases removed from V and 6 bases from J, the gap between germline ends came to 25 bases. CDR3 length equals 17 residues. The CDR3 nucleotides read TGTGCCAGCAGTCTCAACAGAGGAACCAGGGGTTTACATGGCTACACCTTC. It codes for CASSLNRGTRGLHGYTF.

Many counts were recorded for this clonotype. The chain recombines TRBV7-9 with TRBJ2-2, with D perhaps matching TRBD1 (6 bases). Germline V lookup: CDR1 SEHNR, CDR2 FQNEAQ (reference sequence). Trimming stripped 5 bases from V and 0 bases from J, with 10 bases between. The CDR3 runs 15 residues. The CDR3 sequence: CASSIGQSNTGELFF. The CDR3 region has the DNA TGTGCCAGCAGCATCGGACAGTCGAACACCGGGGAGCTGTTTTTT.

Worth noting for this clonotype: This may be a read error: a much more frequent sequence differs by one nucleotide. The CDR3 carries no conserved terminal phenylalanine or tryptophan, so it likely arises from a read error. The chain has TRBV12-3 or TRBV12-4 and TRBJ1-2; 7 bases map to TRBD1. With 4 bases clipped from V and 4 bases from J, the junction kept 3 bases outside the gene matches. The CDR3 is 13 residues long. CDR3 bases: TGTGCCAGCAGTTACAGGGGTTCCTATGGCTACACCGTC. Its translation: CASSYRGSYGYTV.

This clonotype has more than one count but fewer than ten. This chain connects TRBV4-1 to TRBJ2-5, with D possibly being TRBD2 (6 bases). This CDR3 comprises 16 residues. V dropped 0 bases and J dropped 4 bases, with 15 bases sitting between them. Per the germline V gene, CDR1 is MGHRA and CDR2 is YSYEKL. The CDR3 reads CASSQEAGRFGETQYF. CDR3 nucleotides: TGCGCCAGCAGCCAAGAAGCAGGGAGGTTTGGAGAGACCCAGTACTTC.

This chain joins TRBV20-1 and TRBJ2-1; 12 bases are shared with TRBD2. The length of the CDR3 is 15 residues. Trimming removed 1 base from V and 8 bases from J; junction bases left unmatched: 6. CDR1 and CDR2 (germline): DFQATT, SNEGSKA (reference sequence). CDR3 nucleotides: TGCAGTGCTAGAGGACTAGCGGGGGATTTGGATGAGCAGTTCTTC. Protein sequence: CSARGLAGDLDEQFF.

This clonotype was counted a few times. The genes are TRBV19 and TRBJ2-1; the D gene is possibly TRBD2 (6 bases). Deletions cut 7 bases from V and 9 bases from J, with 13 bases between. Germline CDR1 and CDR2: LNHDA and SQIVND (reference sequence). The CDR3 contains 12 residues. The CDR3 sequence is CASMVLGGEQFF. The CDR3 DNA follows: TGTGCCAGTATGGTGTTGGGGGGTGAGCAGTTCTTC.

This clonotype was picked up many times. The chain is built from TRBV5-1 and TRBJ2-5; perhaps TRBD2 as D (6 bases). The CDR3 consists of 14 residues. Trimming cost V 4 bases and J 5 bases, with 15 bases left between them. From germline, CDR1 is SGHRS and CDR2 YFSETQ. The CDR3 region is CASSTTTRLETQYF. CDR3 bases: TGCGCCAGCAGCACGACGACTAGGTTGGAGACCCAGTACTTC.

This clonotype was seen a single time. The chain employs TRBV7-2 and TRBJ1-5, with D possibly being TRBD1 (5 bases). Germline V gene data show CDR1 as SGHTA and CDR2 as FQGNSA. The V and J ends lost 5 bases and 5 bases respectively, with 22 bases between them. This CDR3 region has 17 residues. The CDR3 DNA sequence: TGTGCCAGCAGCCGGACACGGGGAGGCCGGATTGATCAGCCCCAGCATTTT. It specifies CASSRTRGGRIDQPQHF. Full variable domain (outside the CDR3, taken from reference TRBV7-2 and TRBJ1-5): GAGVSQSPSNKVTEKGKDVELRCDPISGHTALYWYRQSLGQGLEFLIYFQGNSAPDKSGLPSDRFSAERTGGSVSTLTIQRTQQEDSAVYLCASSRTRGGRIDQPQHFGDGTRLSIL.

The chain uses TRBV9 and TRBJ2-1; D remains ambiguous. V lost 4 bases and J 0 bases, leaving 11 bases between the germline ends. The V gene's germline CDR1 is SGDLS and CDR2 YYNGEE. The CDR3 is 15 amino acids. CDR3 DNA: TGTGCCAGCAGCCCTTACTTGAGCTCCTACAATGAGCAGTTCTTC. This codes for CASSPYLSSYNEQFF.

Details on this clonotype: A much larger clone lies a single base off, so this may be a read error. The chain joins TRBV12-3 or TRBV12-4 to TRBJ2-1, with D unclear. The CDR3 sequence is 13 residues long. The DNA of the CDR3 is TGTGCCAGCAGTTTCTCTGATAACAATCAGCAGTTCTTC. Translating gives CASSFSDNNQQFF.

The table lists this clonotype with a few counts. The V gene is TRBV12-3 or TRBV12-4, the J gene TRBJ2-3, with D unclear. The length of the CDR3 is 12 residues. With 5 bases removed from V and 14 bases from J, the gap between germline ends came to 17 bases. The chain's CDR3 is CASSNDSFPPYF. CDR3 bases: TGTGCCAGCAGTAACGACTCCTTCCCCCCGTATTTT.

This chain joins TRBV11-2 and TRBJ2-3; D not resolved. The germline CDR1 and CDR2 sequences are SGHAT and FQNNGV. The CDR3 has 16 residues. Between the trimmed V and J ends, which lost 0 bases and 11 bases, there was a span of 21 bases. CDR3 sequence: CASSLESSTMGIGQYF. For the CDR3, the DNA is TGTGCCAGCAGCTTAGAATCGAGTACTATGGGGATCGGGCAGTATTTT.

This clonotype turned up a few times. The chain uses TRBV7-9 and TRBJ2-1; maybe TRBD2 (7 bases). The V gene lost 8 bases and the J gene lost 4 bases, with 12 bases spanning the gap. The CDR3 is made up of 13 amino acids. CDR1 is SEHNR and CDR2 is FQNEAQ in the germline V gene (reference sequence). The DNA of the CDR3 is TGTGCCAGCGGGGGGGGGCCTTACAATGAGCAGTTCTTC. It codes for CASGGGPYNEQFF.

The V gene is TRBV4-2, the J gene TRBJ2-1, with 7 bases lining up with TRBD2. Germline CDR1 is LGHNA and CDR2 is YNFKEQ. Unmatched junction bases numbered 10, after V lost 0 bases and J lost 5 bases. The length of the CDR3 is 17 residues. In DNA, the CDR3 is TGTGCCAGCAGCCAAGAAAGCTCGGGAGGAGGCGACAATGAGCAGTTCTTC. This encodes CASSQESSGGGDNEQFF.